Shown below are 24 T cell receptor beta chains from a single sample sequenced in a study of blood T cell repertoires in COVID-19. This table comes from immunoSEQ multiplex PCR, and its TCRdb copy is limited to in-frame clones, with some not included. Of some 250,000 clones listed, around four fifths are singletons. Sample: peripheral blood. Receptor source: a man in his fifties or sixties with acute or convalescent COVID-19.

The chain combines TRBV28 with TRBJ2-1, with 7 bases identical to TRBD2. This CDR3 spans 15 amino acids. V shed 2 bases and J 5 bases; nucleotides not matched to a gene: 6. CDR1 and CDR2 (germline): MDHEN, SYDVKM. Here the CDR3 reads CASSLVTSLHNEQFF. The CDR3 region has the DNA TGTGCCAGCAGTTTAGTGACTAGCCTCCACAATGAGCAGTTCTTC.

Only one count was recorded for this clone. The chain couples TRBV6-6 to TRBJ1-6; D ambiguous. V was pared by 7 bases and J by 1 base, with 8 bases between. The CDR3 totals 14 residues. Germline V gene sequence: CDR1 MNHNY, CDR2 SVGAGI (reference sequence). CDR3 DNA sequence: TGTGCCAGCATCCCGGGGTCCTATAATTCACCCCTCCACTTT. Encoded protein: CASIPGSYNSPLHF.

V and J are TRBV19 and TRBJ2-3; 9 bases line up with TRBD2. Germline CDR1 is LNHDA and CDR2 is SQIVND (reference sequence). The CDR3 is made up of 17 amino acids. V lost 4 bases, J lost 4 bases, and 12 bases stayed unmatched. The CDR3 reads CASSTLFGTSLPDTQYF. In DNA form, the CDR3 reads TGTGCCAGTAGTACACTATTCGGGACTAGCTTGCCAGATACGCAGTATTTT.

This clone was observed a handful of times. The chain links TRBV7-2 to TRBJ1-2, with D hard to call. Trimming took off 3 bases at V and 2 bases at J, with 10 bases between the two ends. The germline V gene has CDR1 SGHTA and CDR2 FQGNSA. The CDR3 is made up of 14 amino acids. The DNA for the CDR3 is TGTGCCAGCAGCTTGGACTATACCAACTATGGCTACACCTTC. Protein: CASSLDYTNYGYTF.

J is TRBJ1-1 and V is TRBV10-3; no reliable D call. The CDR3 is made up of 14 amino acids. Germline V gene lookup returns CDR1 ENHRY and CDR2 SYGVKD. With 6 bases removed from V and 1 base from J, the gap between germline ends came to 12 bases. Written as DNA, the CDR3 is TGTGCCATCAGCGCACGAGGGCGGAACACTGAAGCTTTCTTT. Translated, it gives CAISARGRNTEAFF.

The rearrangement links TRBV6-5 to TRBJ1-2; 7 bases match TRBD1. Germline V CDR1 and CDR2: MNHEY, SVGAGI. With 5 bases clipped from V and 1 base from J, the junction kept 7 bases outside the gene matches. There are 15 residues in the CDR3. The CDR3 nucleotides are TGTGCCAGCAGTCCCCCAGGGGGTTTTAACTATGGCTACACCTTC. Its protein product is CASSPPGGFNYGYTF.

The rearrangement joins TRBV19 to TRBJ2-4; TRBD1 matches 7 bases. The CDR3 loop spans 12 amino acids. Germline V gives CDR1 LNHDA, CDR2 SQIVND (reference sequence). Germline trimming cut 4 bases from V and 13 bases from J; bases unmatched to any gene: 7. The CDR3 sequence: CASSTRTGQQYF. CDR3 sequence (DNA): TGTGCCAGTAGTACGCGGACAGGTCAGCAGTACTTC.

The CDR3: CASIGTSGRYNEQFF. The CDR3 region has the DNA TGTGCCAGCATCGGGACTAGCGGACGATACAATGAGCAGTTCTTC. V usage is TRBV6-6 and J usage is TRBJ2-1, with 11 bases identical to TRBD2. The V and J ends lost 7 bases and 4 bases, in that order; junction bases with no gene match: 6. Germline CDR1 and CDR2: MNHNY and SVGAGI (reference sequence). This CDR3 spans 15 amino acids.

The CDR3 sequence is CASSLDGGGGQGQWEQFF. The CDR3 DNA follows: TGTGCCAGCAGCTTAGATGGGGGTGGGGGACAGGGACAATGGGAGCAGTTCTTC. The chain uses TRBV7-6 and TRBJ2-1, with 9 bases matching TRBD1. The CDR3 sequence is 18 residues long. The V gene end was trimmed by 1 base and the J gene end by 10 bases; junction bases not matched to a gene: 17. Germline CDR1 and CDR2: SGHVS and FNYEAQ.

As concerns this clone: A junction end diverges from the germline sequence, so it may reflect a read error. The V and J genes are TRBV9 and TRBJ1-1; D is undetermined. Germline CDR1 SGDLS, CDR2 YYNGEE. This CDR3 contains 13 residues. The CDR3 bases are TGTGCCAGCACCGTAGGGCTGAACACTGAAGCTTTCTTT. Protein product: CASTVGLNTEAFF.

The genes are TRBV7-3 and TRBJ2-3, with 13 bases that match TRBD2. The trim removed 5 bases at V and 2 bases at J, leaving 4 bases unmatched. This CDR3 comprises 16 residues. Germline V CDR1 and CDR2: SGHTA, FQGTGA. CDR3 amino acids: CASSRTSGGTTDTQYF. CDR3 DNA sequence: TGTGCCAGCAGCCGGACTAGCGGGGGCACCACAGATACGCAGTATTTT.

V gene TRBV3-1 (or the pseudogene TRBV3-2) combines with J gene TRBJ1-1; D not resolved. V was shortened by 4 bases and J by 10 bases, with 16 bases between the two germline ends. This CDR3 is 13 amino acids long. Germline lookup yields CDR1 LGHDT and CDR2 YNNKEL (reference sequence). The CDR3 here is CASSLDNPDLAFF. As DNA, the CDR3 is TGTGCCAGCAGCCTAGACAACCCAGATTTAGCTTTCTTT.

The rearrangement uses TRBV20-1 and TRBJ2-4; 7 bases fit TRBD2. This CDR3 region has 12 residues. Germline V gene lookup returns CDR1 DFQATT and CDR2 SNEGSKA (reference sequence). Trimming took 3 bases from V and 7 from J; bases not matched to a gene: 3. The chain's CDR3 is CSASGGVNIQYF. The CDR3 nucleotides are TGCAGTGCTAGTGGGGGGGTGAACATTCAGTACTTC.

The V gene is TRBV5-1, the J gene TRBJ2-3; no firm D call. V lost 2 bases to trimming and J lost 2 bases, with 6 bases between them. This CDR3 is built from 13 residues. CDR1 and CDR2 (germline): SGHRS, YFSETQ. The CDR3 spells CASSLRVTDTQYF. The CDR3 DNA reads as TGCGCCAGCAGCTTACGAGTCACAGATACGCAGTATTTT.

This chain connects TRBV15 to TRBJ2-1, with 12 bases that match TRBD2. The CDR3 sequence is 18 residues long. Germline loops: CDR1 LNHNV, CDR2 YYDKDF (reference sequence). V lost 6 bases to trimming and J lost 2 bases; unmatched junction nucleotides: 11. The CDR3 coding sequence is TGTGCCACCAGACCCGGACTAGCGGGAAGAGGTGCCTACAATGAGCAGTTCTTC. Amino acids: CATRPGLAGRGAYNEQFF.

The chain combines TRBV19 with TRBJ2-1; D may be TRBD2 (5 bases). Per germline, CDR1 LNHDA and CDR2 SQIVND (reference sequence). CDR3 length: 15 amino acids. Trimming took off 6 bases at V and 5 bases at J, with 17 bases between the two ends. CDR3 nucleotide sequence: TGTGCCAGTAGCCCCCGGGGTAGCAGTGACAATGAGCAGTTCTTC. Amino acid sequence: CASSPRGSSDNEQFF.

The CDR3 DNA is TGTGCCAGCTCACCGGGACAGGGTGGCCTCGAGCAGTACTTC. Translating it yields CASSPGQGGLEQYF. The rearrangement uses TRBV18 and TRBJ2-7, with TRBD1 identical over 9 bases. The germline V gene has CDR1 KGHSH and CDR2 LQKENI. The CDR3 consists of 14 residues. J lost 6 bases, V lost 3 bases, and 6 bases had no gene match.

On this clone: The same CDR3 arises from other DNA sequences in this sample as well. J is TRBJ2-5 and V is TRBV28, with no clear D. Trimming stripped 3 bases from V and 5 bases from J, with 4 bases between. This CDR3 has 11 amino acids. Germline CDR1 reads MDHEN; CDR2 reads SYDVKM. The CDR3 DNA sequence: TGTGCCAGCAGTTTCCGGGAGACCCAGTACTTC. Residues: CASSFRETQYF.

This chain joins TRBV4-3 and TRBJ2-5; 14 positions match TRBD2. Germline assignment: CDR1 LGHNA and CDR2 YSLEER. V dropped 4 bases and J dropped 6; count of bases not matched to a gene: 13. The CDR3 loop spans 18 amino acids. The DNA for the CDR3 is TGCGCCAGCAGCCCGGGACTAGCGGGAGTTGGCACCCCCAAGACCCAGTACTTC. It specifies CASSPGLAGVGTPKTQYF.

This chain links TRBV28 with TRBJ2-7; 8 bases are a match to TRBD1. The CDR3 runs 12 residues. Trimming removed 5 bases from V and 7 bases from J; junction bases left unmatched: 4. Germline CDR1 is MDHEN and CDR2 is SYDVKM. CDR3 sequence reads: CASSRTGREQYF. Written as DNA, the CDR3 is TGTGCCAGCAGTAGGACAGGGCGGGAGCAGTACTTC.

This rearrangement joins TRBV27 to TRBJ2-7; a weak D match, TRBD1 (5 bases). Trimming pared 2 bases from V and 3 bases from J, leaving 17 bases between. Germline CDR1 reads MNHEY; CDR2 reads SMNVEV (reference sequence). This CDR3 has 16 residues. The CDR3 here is CASSLSGRSRVYEQYF. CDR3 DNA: TGTGCCAGCAGTTTAAGTGGTCGGTCCAGGGTCTACGAGCAGTACTTC.

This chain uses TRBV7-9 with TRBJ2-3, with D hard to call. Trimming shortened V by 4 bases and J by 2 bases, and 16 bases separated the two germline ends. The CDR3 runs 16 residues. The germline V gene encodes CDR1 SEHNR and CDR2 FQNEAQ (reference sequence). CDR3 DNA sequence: TGTGCCAGCAGCTCCCCTGCGACAATACTCACAGATACGCAGTATTTT. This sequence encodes CASSSPATILTDTQYF.

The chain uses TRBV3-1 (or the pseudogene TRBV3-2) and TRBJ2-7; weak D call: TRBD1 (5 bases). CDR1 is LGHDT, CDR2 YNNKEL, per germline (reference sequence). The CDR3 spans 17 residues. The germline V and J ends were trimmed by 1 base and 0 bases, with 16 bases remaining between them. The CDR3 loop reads CASSQVIRRALSYEQYF. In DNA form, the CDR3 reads TGTGCCAGCAGCCAAGTAATCCGCAGGGCCCTCTCCTACGAGCAGTACTTC.

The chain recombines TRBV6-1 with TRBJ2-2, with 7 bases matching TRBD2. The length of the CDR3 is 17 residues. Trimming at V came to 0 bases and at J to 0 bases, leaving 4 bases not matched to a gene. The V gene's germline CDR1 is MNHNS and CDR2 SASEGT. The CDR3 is CASSEALSGTNTGELFF. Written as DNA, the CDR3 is TGTGCCAGCAGTGAAGCGCTAAGCGGGACGAACACCGGGGAGCTGTTTTTT.